This T cell receptor (beta chain) was sequenced in a study of T-cell reconstitution after alpha-beta-depleted transplantation in children. The library targeted TCRbeta and was prepared with unique molecular identifiers. TCRdb re-called the PCR reads through MiXCR, storing one row per CDR3 protein. The sample records about 980,000 distinct CDR3 sequences, roughly 31% being singletons. This CDR3 region has 14 residues. The germline gives CDR1 SGHRS, CDR2 YFSETQ. V shed 1 base and J shed 1 base, with 9 bases lying between them. The sequence was collected from a boy younger than two who had a stem cell transplant for SCID, so the T cells may come from the graft donor. The chain has TRBV5-1 and TRBJ2-7; D unresolved. Source: PBMCs, mostly from graft donor cells, taken 360 days after TCRalphabeta/CD19-depleted stem cell transplant. DNA for the CDR3: TGCGCCAGCAGCTTGCAACCCCCGTCCTACGAGCAGTACTTC. Translating gives CASSLQPPSYEQYF.